The text below deals with one T cell receptor beta chain. Germline CDR1 is GTSNPN and CDR2 is SVGIG (reference sequence). The CDR3 runs to 13 residues. The V gene end was trimmed by 2 bases and the J gene end by 1 base; junction bases not matched to a gene: 1. The sample originates from a study of T cell changes during pregnancy in multiple sclerosis. Clones were sequenced by immunoSEQ multiplex PCR, and TCRdb holds only the in-frame ones, with some missing. The sample carries 26,000 or so clones, more than 70% recorded once. Sequenced material: CD8+ T cells from peripheral blood mononuclear cells, taken in the second trimester of pregnancy. This sequence joins TRBV30 and TRBJ1-1, with 7 positions matching TRBD1. This clonotype was obtained from a female donor with multiple sclerosis, enrolled in a pregnancy study. For the CDR3, the DNA is TGTGCCTGGAGTCGGACAGGGAACACTGAAGCTTTCTTT. Its translation is CAWSRTGNTEAFF.